This is a list of T cell receptor beta chains from one sample in a study of blood T cell repertoires in COVID-19. Only in-frame clones appear in the TCRdb table, and some are missing; sequencing was by immunoSEQ multiplex PCR. The sample holds roughly 220,000 clones, under 90% seen once. The specimen was peripheral blood. The source of these receptors is a woman aged 55 to 70 who had recovered from COVID-19. Each CDR3 is given with its conserved first and last residue. Fields, in order: J gene, V gene, clone size, CDR3 length, D gene, CDR3 DNA, CDR3 protein. The D gene is left open where the match is weak. A row's size may be missing; if present it is once, few, many or a size class.

J gene: TRBJ1-5
V gene: TRBV18
clone size: .
CDR3 length: 15
D gene: TRBD1
CDR3 DNA: TGTGCCAGCTCGCCAGGACAGGGGGGCAATCAGCCCCAGCATTTT
CDR3 protein: CASSPGQGGNQPQHF

J gene: TRBJ2-2
V gene: TRBV9
clone size: .
CDR3 length: 14
D gene: .
CDR3 DNA: TGTGCCAGCAGCGGCACGTTCGGCACCGGGGAGCTGTTTTTT
CDR3 protein: CASSGTFGTGELFF

J gene: TRBJ1-2
V gene: TRBV20-1
clone size: .
CDR3 length: 14
D gene: .
CDR3 DNA: TGCAGTGCTCGTGGTGCTGGCAGGGATGATGGCTACACCTTC
CDR3 protein: CSARGAGRDDGYTF

J gene: TRBJ2-2
V gene: TRBV6-2/TRBV6-3
clone size: .
CDR3 length: 16
D gene: TRBD2
CDR3 DNA: TGTGCCAGCAGTACAGTAGCGGGGGGATTCACCGGGGAGCTGTTTTTT
CDR3 protein: CASSTVAGGFTGELFF

J gene: TRBJ2-6
V gene: TRBV5-1
clone size: .
CDR3 length: 16
D gene: .
CDR3 DNA: TGCGCCAGCAGCCCCCCCGGGTTCTCTGGGGCCAACGTCCTGACTTTC
CDR3 protein: CASSPPGFSGANVLTF

J gene: TRBJ1-6
V gene: TRBV12-3/TRBV12-4
clone size: .
CDR3 length: 13
D gene: .
CDR3 DNA: TGTGCCAGCAGGAGACAGGACCAGCGGCCCCTCCACTTT
CDR3 protein: CASRRQDQRPLHF

J gene: TRBJ2-5
V gene: TRBV5-1
clone size: once
CDR3 length: 14
D gene: .
CDR3 DNA: TGCGCCAGCAGCTTGGGGCAGGGAGGAGAGACCCAGTACTTC
CDR3 protein: CASSLGQGGETQYF

J gene: TRBJ1-4
V gene: TRBV30
clone size: .
CDR3 length: 12
D gene: .
CDR3 DNA: TGTGCCTGGAGTGTACTAGGGACTGAACTGTTTTTT
CDR3 protein: CAWSVLGTELFF

J gene: TRBJ2-3
V gene: TRBV2
clone size: .
CDR3 length: 15
D gene: .
CDR3 DNA: TGTGCCAGCAGTGAAGAGCAGGGGTGGTCAGATACGCAGTATTTT
CDR3 protein: CASSEEQGWSDTQYF

J gene: TRBJ2-1
V gene: TRBV6-5
clone size: .
CDR3 length: 11
D gene: .
CDR3 DNA: TGTGCCAGCAGTTACTTCGGGGAGCAGTTCTTC
CDR3 protein: CASSYFGEQFF

J gene: TRBJ2-1
V gene: TRBV7-2
clone size: .
CDR3 length: 15
D gene: TRBD1
CDR3 DNA: TGTGCCAGCAGCCTGGACAGGGGTCTTGGTAATGAGCAGTTCTTC
CDR3 protein: CASSLDRGLGNEQFF

J gene: TRBJ1-2
V gene: TRBV29-1
clone size: few
CDR3 length: 12
D gene: .
CDR3 DNA: TGCAGCGTTGGAGACAGGTACTATGGCTACACCTTC
CDR3 protein: CSVGDRYYGYTF

J gene: TRBJ1-5
V gene: TRBV4-3
clone size: few
CDR3 length: 15
D gene: .
CDR3 DNA: TGCGCCAGCAGCCAAGAGTGGGGGGTAGGTCAGCCCCAGCATTTT
CDR3 protein: CASSQEWGVGQPQHF

J gene: TRBJ2-1
V gene: TRBV6-2/TRBV6-3
clone size: .
CDR3 length: 15
D gene: TRBD2
CDR3 DNA: TGTGCCAGCAGTTACTACGGCGGGGGCTACAATGAGCAGTTCTTC
CDR3 protein: CASSYYGGGYNEQFF

J gene: TRBJ1-5
V gene: TRBV18
clone size: few
CDR3 length: 16
D gene: TRBD1
CDR3 DNA: TGTGCCAGCTCACCACCGGGACAGGGGTTATATCAGCCCCAGCATTTT
CDR3 protein: CASSPPGQGLYQPQHF

J gene: TRBJ1-2
V gene: TRBV9
clone size: many
CDR3 length: 11
D gene: .
CDR3 DNA: TGTGCCAGCTCCGACGCGGGCGGCTACACCTTC
CDR3 protein: CASSDAGGYTF

J gene: TRBJ2-7
V gene: TRBV2
clone size: .
CDR3 length: 15
D gene: .
CDR3 DNA: TGTGCCAGCAGTGAAATAGGGGCCACAAAATACGAGCAGTACTTC
CDR3 protein: CASSEIGATKYEQYF

J gene: TRBJ2-1
V gene: TRBV2
clone size: once
CDR3 length: 18
D gene: TRBD2
CDR3 DNA: TGTGCCAGCAGTGAAGGTTCAGCGGGGGGACACTCCTACAATGAGCAGTTCTTC
CDR3 protein: CASSEGSAGGHSYNEQFF

J gene: TRBJ1-2
V gene: TRBV2
clone size: .
CDR3 length: 13
D gene: .
CDR3 DNA: TGTGCCAGCAGTGAAGCGGGGGGCTATGGCTACACCTTC
CDR3 protein: CASSEAGGYGYTF

J gene: TRBJ1-1
V gene: TRBV7-3
clone size: once
CDR3 length: 17
D gene: .
CDR3 DNA: TGTGCCAGCAGCTTAACCCCGATCCCGACACGGAACACTGAAGCTTTCTTT
CDR3 protein: CASSLTPIPTRNTEAFF

J gene: TRBJ2-4
V gene: TRBV7-2
clone size: .
CDR3 length: 14
D gene: .
CDR3 DNA: TGTGCCAGCAGCTTTGGAGGGACCAAAAACATTCAGTACTTC
CDR3 protein: CASSFGGTKNIQYF